This TCR beta chain stems from a study of post-analysis software for immune sequencing data. Across the whole study: Recorded disease courses covered relapsing-remitting, secondary progressive and progressive-relapsing multiple sclerosis. Some patients had no subtype annotation.

The TCR beta cDNA libraries contained unique molecular identifiers. Hundreds of thousands of cDNA molecules came from 1 to 10 million T cells. Each CDR3 protein is one row after TCRdb ran MiXCR on the PCR reads. The sample contains 350,000 to 450,000 distinct CDR3 sequences, approximately 37% of which appear only once. A single count supports this clonotype. What it recognizes is unknown. V was clipped by 4 bases and J by 5 bases, with 20 bases between them. Germline V gene data show CDR1 as KGHSY and CDR2 as FQNENV. The CDR3 extends over 16 amino acids. Study-wide findings and caveats: Diversity measured as normalized Chao1 was significantly lower in multiple sclerosis patients than in controls. Patients used about five TRBV segments, including TRBV5-6, TRBV5-1 and TRBV20-1, more often than controls.

Input material: blood. The chain recombines TRBV16 with TRBJ2-5; D is perhaps TRBD2 (6 bases). This sequence originates from a girl aged 2-9 years with multiple sclerosis. Here the CDR3 DNA reads TGTGCCAGCAGCCCCTCCCACGGAGGGAGAGGGGAGACCCAGTACTTC. Translating gives CASSPSHGGRGETQYF.